What follows describes a single TCR beta chain. As yet, its antigen is unknown. Profiled with immunoSEQ multiplex PCR; TCRdb holds only in-frame clones, not every one. The table shows some 5,000 clones, with roughly 60% occurring only once. This sample was taken from a study of CD8 T cell repertoires and HIV-1 epitope variants. Study background: Separate wells received one of Twenty-five Gag or Nef variant peptides. Epitopes were three Gag families plus Nef HW9 and YT9. Separate from the cultures, 1M uncultured T cells served as baseline.

CDR1 SEHNR and CDR2 FQNEAQ come from the germline V gene (reference sequence). The V segment lost 0 bases and the J segment 0 bases; nucleotides outside the gene matches: 0. This CDR3 region has 16 residues. This sequence was found in a male donor with HIV. This chain links TRBV7-9 with TRBJ2-1; TRBD1 matches at 9 bases. Specimen: cultured CD8+ T cells derived from PBMCs. The CDR3, as DNA: TGTGCCAGCAGCTTAGCGGGACAGGGCTCCTACAATGAGCAGTTCTTC. Protein sequence: CASSLAGQGSYNEQFF.